These 18 T cell receptor beta chains were sequenced from one sample in a study of Ad26.COV2.S vaccination and SARS-CoV-2 variants (dated by TCRdb to about 2021). Receptor amplification or capture employed the immunoSEQ multiplex PCR assay. The source is immuneACCESS, and TCRdb retained only in-frame sequences with V and J called. Part of the clones is not carried over; for the studies checked, unresolved V genes explain less than half of this, and the remainder is unexplained. The sample yields about 400,000 clones; roughly nine tenths were counted once. 3.5% of the sample belongs to the ten largest clones. The treatment or condition label here, explained by the study, means: approximately 18 received Ad26.COV2.S at low or high dose, single or two shots; about 5 received placebo; per-sample allocation not given. Repertoires of vaccine and placebo recipients were sequenced from samples collected on day 63 after the first injection.

The starting material was peripheral blood, obtained in a trial of Ad26.COV2.S vaccine versus placebo. The receptors were gathered from a person between 18 and 60 years old who received the Ad26.COV2.S COVID-19 vaccine or a placebo.

To note about this clone: This CDR3 is also generated by other DNA sequences in the sample. The CDR3 DNA reads TGTGCCAGCAGCTTAGGCGGTAGCACAGATACGCAGTATTTT. It codes for CASSLGGSTDTQYF. The rearrangement joins TRBV11-2 to TRBJ2-3; D gene unclear. The germline V gene encodes CDR1 SGHAT and CDR2 FQNNGV. This CDR3 is built from 14 residues. V was trimmed by 1 base and J by 0 bases, leaving 5 bases between them. Variable domain in full (rest from reference TRBV11-2 and TRBJ2-3): EAGVAQSPRYKIIEKRQSVAFWCNPISGHATLYWYQQILGQGPKLLIQFQNNGVVDDSQLPKDRFSAERLKGVDSTLKIQPAKLEDSAVYLCASSLGGSTDTQYFGPGTRLTVL.

The chain combines TRBV7-9 with TRBJ1-1; D is unresolved. The CDR3 consists of 12 residues. V was clipped by 5 bases and J by 8 bases, with 12 bases between them. Germline loops: CDR1 SEHNR, CDR2 FQNEAQ (reference sequence). The CDR3 protein is CASSLLGREAFF. CDR3 nucleotide sequence: TGTGCCAGCAGCCTCCTTGGCAGGGAAGCTTTCTTT.

V gene TRBV7-9 combines with J gene TRBJ1-3; a weak D match, TRBD1 (6 bases). There are 15 residues in the CDR3. Germline CDR1 SEHNR, CDR2 FQNEAQ (reference sequence). Deletions cut 4 bases from V and 3 bases from J, with 13 bases between. CDR3 in amino acids: CASSSPDRIGNTIYF. The CDR3, as DNA: TGTGCCAGCAGCTCCCCGGACAGAATTGGAAACACCATATATTTT.

The chain joins TRBV5-8 to TRBJ2-2; TRBD1 agrees at 8 bases. The CDR3 covers 16 residues. Germline V gene lookup returns CDR1 SGHTS and CDR2 YDEGEE. The V gene end was trimmed by 8 bases and the J gene end by 6 bases; junction bases not matched to a gene: 15. The CDR3 DNA reads as TGTGCCAGACGAAATCCAGGACAGGGCGGTCCCGGGGAGCTGTTTTTT. Its protein is CARRNPGQGGPGELFF.

The count of this clone is one. This chain uses TRBV30 with TRBJ1-2, with D uncertain. Per the germline V gene, CDR1 is GTSNPN and CDR2 is SVGIG (reference sequence). The CDR3 is 13 residues long. The V end was cut by 3 bases, the J end by 2 bases, with 10 bases between. In nucleotides, the CDR3 is TGTGCCTGGAGCGCTTCGGGCAACTATGGCTACACCTTC. Protein sequence: CAWSASGNYGYTF.

This chain links TRBV11-2 with TRBJ2-1, with D unclear. CDR3 length equals 15 residues. Between the trimmed V and J ends, which lost 0 bases and 4 bases, there was a span of 10 bases. Germline CDR1 reads SGHAT; CDR2 reads FQNNGV. CDR3 region: CASSLDVGIYNEQFF. CDR3 DNA sequence: TGTGCCAGCAGCTTAGACGTAGGGATTTACAATGAGCAGTTCTTC.

V and J are TRBV10-3 and TRBJ1-1; possible D gene TRBD1, 5 bases. Germline CDR1 reads ENHRY; CDR2 reads SYGVKD. With 9 bases removed from V and 6 bases from J, the gap between germline ends came to 17 bases. This CDR3 has 13 amino acids. The CDR3 nucleotides read TGTGCCATGACACGGGGTGAGGGGTCTGAAGCTTTCTTT. Protein: CAMTRGEGSEAFF.

This clone occurred a few times. The chain's CDR3 is CATLSGANVLTF. CDR3 coding DNA: TGTGCCACACTCTCTGGGGCCAACGTCCTGACTTTC. This chain connects TRBV2 to TRBJ2-6; D gene ambiguous. V was trimmed by 10 bases and J by 0 bases, leaving 4 bases between them. The germline gives CDR1 SNHLY, CDR2 FYNNEI. The CDR3 is 12 amino acids. The full variable domain, rest sourced from reference TRBV2 and TRBJ2-6, is EPEVTQTPSHQVTQMGQEVILRCVPISNHLYFYWYRQILGQKVEFLVSFYNNEISEKSEIFDDQFSVERPDGSNFTLKIRSTKLEDSAMYFCATLSGANVLTFGAGSRLTVL.

The chain has TRBV6-5 and TRBJ1-5; D ambiguous. The CDR3 spans 15 residues. The V end was cut by 8 bases, the J end by 4 bases, with 18 bases between. Germline V CDR1 and CDR2: MNHEY, SVGAGI. The CDR3 here is CASSSGSGGNQPQHF. CDR3 nucleotide sequence: TGTGCCAGCTCTTCCGGGTCAGGCGGGAATCAGCCCCAGCATTTT.

This clone appeared a single time. The V call is TRBV19, the J call TRBJ1-2; no clear D. Germline V gives CDR1 LNHDA, CDR2 SQIVND (reference sequence). Trimming removed 5 bases from V and 4 bases from J, with 14 bases in between. This CDR3 is 14 amino acids long. CDR3: CASSLPSPLYGYTF. For the CDR3, the DNA is TGTGCCAGTAGTCTCCCTTCCCCCCTCTATGGCTACACCTTC.

This chain uses TRBV24-1 with TRBJ1-3; D gene unclear. Trimming cost V 6 bases and J 0 bases, with 8 bases left between them. Germline assignment: CDR1 KGHDR and CDR2 SFDVKD. The length of the CDR3 is 14 residues. CDR3 coding DNA: TGTGCCACCAGTCCGGGTGCCTCTGGAAACACCATATATTTT. This translates into CATSPGASGNTIYF.

V and J are TRBV5-6 and TRBJ1-2; the D gene is possibly TRBD1 (5 bases). V was clipped by 6 bases and J by 8 bases, with 17 bases between them. Looked up from germline, CDR1 is SGHDT and CDR2 is YYEEEE. This CDR3 has 13 residues. This CDR3 reads CASTLTPGRGYTF. The CDR3 DNA sequence: TGTGCCAGCACCCTAACCCCAGGGAGGGGCTACACCTTC.

V and J are TRBV5-5 and TRBJ1-3; possibly TRBD1 for D (5 bases). The CDR3 length is 15 residues. In germline, CDR1 is SGHKS, CDR2 YYEKEE (reference sequence). Trimming removed 4 bases from V and 0 bases from J, with 11 bases in between. CDR3 DNA sequence: TGTGCCAGCAGCGCGACAGCGAACTCTGGAAACACCATATATTTT. This translates into CASSATANSGNTIYF.

This chain connects TRBV5-8 to TRBJ2-5; perhaps TRBD2 as D (6 bases). Trimming left V 0 bases short and J 4 bases short, with 7 bases between. Per the germline V gene, CDR1 is SGHTS and CDR2 is YDEGEE. The CDR3 loop spans 13 amino acids. This CDR3 reads CASSLGAGETQYF. DNA for the CDR3: TGTGCCAGCAGCTTGGGAGCGGGAGAGACCCAGTACTTC.

The J gene is TRBJ1-4, the V gene TRBV20-1; D is unresolved. The CDR3 has 12 residues. Trimming cost V 3 bases and J 5 bases, with 7 bases left between them. CDR1 DFQATT and CDR2 SNEGSKA come from the germline V gene (reference sequence). Here the CDR3 DNA reads TGCAGTGCTAGTTCCGGGAATGAAAAACTGTTTTTT. Its translation is CSASSGNEKLFF.

This chain joins TRBV9 and TRBJ1-4; D possibly corresponds to TRBD1 (6 bases). Between the trimmed V and J ends, which lost 0 bases and 7 bases, there was a span of 13 bases. In germline, CDR1 is SGDLS, CDR2 YYNGEE. This CDR3 spans 15 amino acids. CDR3 residues: CASSVDLGGREKLFF. Written as DNA, the CDR3 is TGTGCCAGCAGCGTAGACTTAGGGGGGCGTGAAAAACTGTTTTTT.

This chain connects TRBV5-1 to TRBJ2-7; a possible D gene is TRBD2 (7 bases). Germline lookup yields CDR1 SGHRS and CDR2 YFSETQ. CDR3 length: 14 amino acids. V lost 4 bases, J lost 5 bases, and 16 bases lay in between. DNA of the CDR3: TGCGCCAGCAGCCCGGAGGGGGGGGAGGACGAGCAGTACTTC. This encodes CASSPEGGEDEQYF.

The chain couples TRBV25-1 to TRBJ1-6; 8 bases match TRBD1. The junction had 4 bases not matched to a gene; V was cut back by 7 bases and J by 5 bases. Germline V gene data show CDR1 as MGHDK and CDR2 as SYGVNS. CDR3 length equals 14 residues. The CDR3: CASTGQVNNSPLHF. The CDR3, as DNA: TGTGCCAGCACGGGACAGGTGAATAATTCACCCCTCCACTTT.